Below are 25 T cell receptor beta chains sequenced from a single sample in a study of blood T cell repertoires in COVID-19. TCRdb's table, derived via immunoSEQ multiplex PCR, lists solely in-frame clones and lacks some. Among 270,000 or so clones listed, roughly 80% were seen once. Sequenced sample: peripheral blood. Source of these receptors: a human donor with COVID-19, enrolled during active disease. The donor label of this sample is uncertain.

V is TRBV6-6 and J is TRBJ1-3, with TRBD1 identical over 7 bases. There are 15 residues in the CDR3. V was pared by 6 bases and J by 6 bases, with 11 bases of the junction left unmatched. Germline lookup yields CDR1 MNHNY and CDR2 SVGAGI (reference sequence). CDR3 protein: CASRPIGQVENTIYF. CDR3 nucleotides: TGTGCCAGCAGGCCCATAGGACAGGTCGAAAACACCATATATTTT.

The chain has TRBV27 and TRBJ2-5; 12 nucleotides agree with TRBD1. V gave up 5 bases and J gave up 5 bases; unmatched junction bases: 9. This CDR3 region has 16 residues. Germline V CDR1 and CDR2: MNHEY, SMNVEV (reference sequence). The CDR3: CASSTSGTGGWETQYF. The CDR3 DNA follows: TGTGCCAGCAGTACCTCCGGGACAGGGGGCTGGGAGACCCAGTACTTC.

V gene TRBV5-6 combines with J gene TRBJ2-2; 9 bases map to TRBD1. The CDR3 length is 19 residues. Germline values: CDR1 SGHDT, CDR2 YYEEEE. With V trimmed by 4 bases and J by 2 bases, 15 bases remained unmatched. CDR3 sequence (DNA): TGTGCCAGCAGCCCCCCTCCCTACCGGGACAGGGATAACACCGGGGAGCTGTTTTTT. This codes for CASSPPPYRDRDNTGELFF.

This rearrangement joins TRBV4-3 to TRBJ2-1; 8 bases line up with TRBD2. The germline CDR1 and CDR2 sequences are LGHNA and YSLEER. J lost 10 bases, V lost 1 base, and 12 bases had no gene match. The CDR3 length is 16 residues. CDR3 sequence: CASSQGTSGRRNEQFF. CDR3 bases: TGCGCCAGCAGCCAAGGCACCAGCGGGAGAAGGAACGAGCAGTTCTTC.

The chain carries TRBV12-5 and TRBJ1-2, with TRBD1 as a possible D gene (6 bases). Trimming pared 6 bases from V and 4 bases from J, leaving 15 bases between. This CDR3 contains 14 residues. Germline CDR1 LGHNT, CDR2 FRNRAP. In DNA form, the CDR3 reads TGTGCTAGTGGGAGAGGGGGGGGCCCCTATGGCTACACCTTC. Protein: CASGRGGGPYGYTF.

CDR3: CATSRGGENSYEQYF. The CDR3 nucleotides are TGTGCCACCAGCAGAGGAGGAGAGAACTCCTACGAGCAGTACTTC. The rearrangement uses TRBV15 and TRBJ2-7; D is unresolved. This CDR3 spans 15 amino acids. Germline V gene data show CDR1 as LNHNV and CDR2 as YYDKDF (reference sequence). With 1 base removed from V and 0 bases from J, the gap between germline ends came to 10 bases.

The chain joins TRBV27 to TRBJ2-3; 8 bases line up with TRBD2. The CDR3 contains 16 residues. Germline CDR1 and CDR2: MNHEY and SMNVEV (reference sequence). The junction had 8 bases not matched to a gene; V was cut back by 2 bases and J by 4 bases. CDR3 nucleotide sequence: TGTGCCAGCAGTTTAGCTTCTGCGGGAGGTTCAGATACGCAGTATTTT. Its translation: CASSLASAGGSDTQYF.

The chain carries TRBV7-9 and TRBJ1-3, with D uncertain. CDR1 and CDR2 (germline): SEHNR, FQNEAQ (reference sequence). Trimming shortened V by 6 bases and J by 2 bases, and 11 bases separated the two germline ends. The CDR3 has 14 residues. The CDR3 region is CASRLRDPGNTIYF. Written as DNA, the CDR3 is TGTGCCAGCAGATTACGGGATCCTGGAAACACCATATATTTT.

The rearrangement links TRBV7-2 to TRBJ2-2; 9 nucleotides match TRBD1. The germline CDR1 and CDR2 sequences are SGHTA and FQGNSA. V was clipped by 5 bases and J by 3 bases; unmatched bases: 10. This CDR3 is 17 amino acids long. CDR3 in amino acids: CASSRPPGQGYTGELFF. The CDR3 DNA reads TGTGCCAGCAGCCGCCCGCCGGGACAGGGTTACACCGGGGAGCTGTTTTTT.

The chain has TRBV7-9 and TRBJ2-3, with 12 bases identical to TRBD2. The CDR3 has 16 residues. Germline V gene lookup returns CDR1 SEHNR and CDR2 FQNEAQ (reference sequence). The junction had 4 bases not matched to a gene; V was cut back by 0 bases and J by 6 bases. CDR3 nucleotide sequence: TGTGCCAGCAGCTTAGCGCTAGCGGGAGGGCTCGATACGCAGTATTTT. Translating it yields CASSLALAGGLDTQYF.

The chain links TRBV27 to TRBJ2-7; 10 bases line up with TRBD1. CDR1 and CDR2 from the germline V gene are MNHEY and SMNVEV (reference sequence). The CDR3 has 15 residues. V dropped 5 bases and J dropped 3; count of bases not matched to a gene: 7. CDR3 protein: CASSPKGTGVYEQYF. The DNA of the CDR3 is TGTGCCAGCAGTCCAAAGGGGACAGGGGTCTACGAGCAGTACTTC.

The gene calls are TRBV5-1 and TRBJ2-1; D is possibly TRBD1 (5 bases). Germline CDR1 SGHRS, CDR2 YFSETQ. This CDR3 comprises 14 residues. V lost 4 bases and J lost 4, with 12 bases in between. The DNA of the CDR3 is TGCGCCAGCAGCCAATGGACATTATACAATGAGCAGTTCTTC. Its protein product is CASSQWTLYNEQFF.

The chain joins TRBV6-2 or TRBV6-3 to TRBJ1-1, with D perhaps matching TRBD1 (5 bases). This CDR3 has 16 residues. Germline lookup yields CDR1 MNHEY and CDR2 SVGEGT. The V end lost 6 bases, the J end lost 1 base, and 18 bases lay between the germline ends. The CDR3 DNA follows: TGTGCCAGCAGCCCTTGGGGGGGGAATCCGAACACTGAAGCTTTCTTT. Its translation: CASSPWGGNPNTEAFF.

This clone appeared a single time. This CDR3 reads CASSLTDSYNEQFF. CDR3 coding DNA: TGTGCCAGCAGCTTGACGGACAGCTACAATGAGCAGTTCTTC. The chain links TRBV7-2 to TRBJ2-1, with D maybe TRBD1 (6 bases). V shed 3 bases and J shed 3 bases, with 9 bases lying between them. Germline assignment: CDR1 SGHTA and CDR2 FQGNSA. This CDR3 has 14 amino acids.

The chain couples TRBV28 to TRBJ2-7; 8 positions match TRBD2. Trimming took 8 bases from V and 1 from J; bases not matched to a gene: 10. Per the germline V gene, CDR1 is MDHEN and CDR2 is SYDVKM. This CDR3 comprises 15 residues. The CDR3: CASRTPGLVSYEQYF. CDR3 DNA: TGTGCCAGCCGAACACCGGGACTAGTGTCCTACGAGCAGTACTTC.

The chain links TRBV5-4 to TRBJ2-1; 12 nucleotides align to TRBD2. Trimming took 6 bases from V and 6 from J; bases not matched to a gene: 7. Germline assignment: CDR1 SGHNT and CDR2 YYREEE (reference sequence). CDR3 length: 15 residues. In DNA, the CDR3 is TGTGCCAGCACCCCCGGGACTAGCGGGCGCAATGAGCAGTTCTTC. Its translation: CASTPGTSGRNEQFF.

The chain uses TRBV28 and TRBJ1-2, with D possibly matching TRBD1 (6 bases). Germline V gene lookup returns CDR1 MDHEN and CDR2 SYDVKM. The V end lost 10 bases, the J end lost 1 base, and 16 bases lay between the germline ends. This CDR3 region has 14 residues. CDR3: CATEQGELNYGYTF. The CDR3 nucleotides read TGTGCCACGGAACAGGGCGAACTTAACTATGGCTACACCTTC.

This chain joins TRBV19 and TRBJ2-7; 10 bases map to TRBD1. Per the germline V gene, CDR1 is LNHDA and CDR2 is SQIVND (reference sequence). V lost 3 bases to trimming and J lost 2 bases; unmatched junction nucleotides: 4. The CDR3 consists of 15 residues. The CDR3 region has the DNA TGTGCCAGTAGTATGGGACAGGGGCAAACCTACGAGCAGTACTTC. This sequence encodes CASSMGQGQTYEQYF. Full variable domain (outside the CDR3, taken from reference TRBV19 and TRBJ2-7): DGGITQSPKYLFRKEGQNVTLSCEQNLNHDAMYWYRQDPGQGLRLIYYSQIVNDFQKGDIAEGYSVSREKKESFPLTVTSAQKNPTAFYLCASSMGQGQTYEQYFGPGTRLTVT.

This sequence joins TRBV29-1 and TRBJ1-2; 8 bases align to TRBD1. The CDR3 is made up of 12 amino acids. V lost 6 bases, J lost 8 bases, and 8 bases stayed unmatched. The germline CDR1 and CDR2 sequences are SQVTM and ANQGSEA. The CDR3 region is CSVGETGAGYTF. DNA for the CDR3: TGCAGCGTGGGCGAGACAGGGGCAGGCTACACCTTC.

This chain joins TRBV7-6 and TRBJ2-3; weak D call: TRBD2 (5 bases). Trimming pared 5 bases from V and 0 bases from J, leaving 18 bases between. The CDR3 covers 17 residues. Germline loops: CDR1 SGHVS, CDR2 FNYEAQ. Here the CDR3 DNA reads TGTGCCAGCAGCCCAAGAGGGTTAGCGACTAGCACAGATACGCAGTATTTT. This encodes CASSPRGLATSTDTQYF.

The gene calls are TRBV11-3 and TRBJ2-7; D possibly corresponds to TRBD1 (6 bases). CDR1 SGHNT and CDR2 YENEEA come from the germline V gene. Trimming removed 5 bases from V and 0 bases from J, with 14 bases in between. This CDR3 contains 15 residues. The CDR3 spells CASSPGQGSSYEQYF. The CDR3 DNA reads TGTGCCAGCAGCCCGGGACAAGGGAGCTCCTACGAGCAGTACTTC.

The CDR3 region is CASSRGGHDRTGELFF. CDR3 coding DNA: TGTGCCAGCAGCCGGGGGGGGCACGACCGCACCGGGGAGCTGTTTTTT. The chain employs TRBV7-3 and TRBJ2-2, with 8 bases that match TRBD2. The CDR3 contains 16 residues. In germline, CDR1 is SGHTA, CDR2 FQGTGA. The junction had 9 bases not matched to a gene; V was cut back by 5 bases and J by 4 bases. Filled out from reference TRBV7-3 and TRBJ2-2, the complete variable domain reads GAGVSQTPSNKVTEKGKYVELRCDPISGHTALYWYRQSLGQGPEFLIYFQGTGAADDSGLPNDRFFAVRPEGSVSTLKIQRTERGDSAVYLCASSRGGHDRTGELFFGEGSRLTVL.

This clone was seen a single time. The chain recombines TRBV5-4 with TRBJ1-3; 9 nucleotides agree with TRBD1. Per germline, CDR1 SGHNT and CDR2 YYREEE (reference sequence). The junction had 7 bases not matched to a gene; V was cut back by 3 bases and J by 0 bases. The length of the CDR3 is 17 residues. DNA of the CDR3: TGTGCCAGCAGCTCAGCCGGGACAGGGAACTCTGGAAACACCATATATTTT. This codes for CASSSAGTGNSGNTIYF.

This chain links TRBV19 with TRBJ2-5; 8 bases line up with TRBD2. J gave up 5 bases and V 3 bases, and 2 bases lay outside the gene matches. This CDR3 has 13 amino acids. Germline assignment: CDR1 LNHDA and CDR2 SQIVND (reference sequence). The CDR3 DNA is TGTGCCAGTAGTATGGCGGGGGGCGAGACCCAGTACTTC. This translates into CASSMAGGETQYF.

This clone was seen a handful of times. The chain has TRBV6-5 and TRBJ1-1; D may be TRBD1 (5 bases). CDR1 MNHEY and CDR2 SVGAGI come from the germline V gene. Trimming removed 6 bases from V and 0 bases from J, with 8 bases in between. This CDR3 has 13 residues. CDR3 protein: CASRDIVNTEAFF. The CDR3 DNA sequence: TGTGCCAGCAGGGACATTGTGAACACTGAAGCTTTCTTT.